This entry lists 17 T cell receptor beta chains sequenced from one sample in a study of T-cell memory formation after mild COVID-19. TCRdb reprocessed the 5' RACE reads via MiXCR and lists one record per CDR3 protein. The sample contains about 610,000 distinct CDR3 sequences, around 15% of which appear only once. Sequencing used PBMCs or a T cell subset sorted from them (not recorded which). The receptors derive from an adult woman who had mild COVID-19 (a few samples of this study predate the infection). Cell type and time point are not known.

This clonotype was counted between two and nine times. The chain joins TRBV18 to TRBJ2-7, with TRBD1 as a possible D gene (6 bases). Germline V lookup: CDR1 KGHSH, CDR2 LQKENI. The CDR3 totals 14 residues. Trimming pared 6 bases from V and 1 base from J, leaving 13 bases between. The CDR3 region is CASSPNRESYEQYF. CDR3 DNA: TGTGCCAGCTCGCCTAACAGGGAATCCTACGAGCAGTACTTC.

This clonotype was counted once. The chain joins TRBV6-5 to TRBJ1-1, with a tentative D call TRBD1 (6 bases). V lost 9 bases and J lost 10, with 27 bases in between. The CDR3 length is 15 residues. The germline gives CDR1 MNHEY, CDR2 SVGAGI. The CDR3 loop reads CARSPEIYSGEAAFF. In nucleotides, the CDR3 is TGTGCCAGAAGTCCGGAAATTTATTCAGGGGAGGCAGCTTTCTTT.

This clonotype came up many times. In DNA, the CDR3 is TGTGCCAGCCGAGGGGACAGGGGCAATAATTCACCCCTCCACTTT. Its protein is CASRGDRGNNSPLHF. V and J are TRBV25-1 and TRBJ1-6, with 10 bases lining up with TRBD1. Germline CDR1 is MGHDK and CDR2 is SYGVNS. The CDR3 runs 15 residues. The V segment lost 8 bases and the J segment 5 bases; nucleotides outside the gene matches: 6.

This clonotype was observed a few times. This chain joins TRBV5-1 and TRBJ2-5; TRBD2 might be the D (6 bases). This CDR3 has 15 residues. Trimming took off 2 bases at V and 1 base at J, with 12 bases between the two ends. Germline V gene lookup returns CDR1 SGHRS and CDR2 YFSETQ. The CDR3 DNA follows: TGCGCCAGCAGCTTTGTAGCGGCCCTCCAAGAGACCCAGTACTTC. Translation: CASSFVAALQETQYF.

There are a few counts of this clonotype. The chain joins TRBV6-4 to TRBJ1-2; 9 nucleotides align to TRBD1. The CDR3 is 17 amino acids. V shed 3 bases, J shed 4 bases, and the junction held 12 bases outside the gene matches. Germline assignment: CDR1 MRHNA and CDR2 SNTAGT. This chain's CDR3 is CASSESPAQGASYGYTF. The CDR3 region has the DNA TGTGCCAGCAGTGAGTCTCCGGCACAGGGGGCTAGCTATGGCTACACCTTC.

V and J are TRBV24-1 and TRBJ2-3, with D possibly TRBD1 on 7 matching bases. V lost 3 bases, J lost 0 bases, and 12 bases lay in between. Germline CDR1 KGHDR, CDR2 SFDVKD. This CDR3 has 16 residues. CDR3 loop: CATSDTRGASTDTQYF. DNA of the CDR3: TGTGCCACCAGTGATACCAGGGGGGCCAGCACAGATACGCAGTATTTT.

This sequence joins TRBV5-1 and TRBJ2-7; 8 bases align to TRBD2. Looked up from germline, CDR1 is SGHRS and CDR2 is YFSETQ. The J segment lost 5 bases and the V segment lost 4 bases, leaving 8 bases of the junction unmatched. The CDR3 consists of 14 residues. The CDR3: CASSRTGGEHEQYF. CDR3 DNA sequence: TGCGCCAGCAGCCGTACGGGGGGGGAGCACGAGCAGTACTTC.

This clonotype was seen a handful of times. Here the CDR3 omits its conserved ending phenylalanine or tryptophan, so a read error is the likely source. The limits of the CDR3 on the DNA are not certain, so only TCRdb's listed CDR3 is given. The rearrangement uses TRBV12-3 or TRBV12-4 and TRBJ2-7; the DNA was not used to check the table's D call, TRBD2. The CDR3 spans 13 residues, counting both ends. The CDR3: CASSPGLAGGSSI.

The V gene is TRBV7-7, the J gene TRBJ1-1, with D uncertain. Germline loops: CDR1 SSHAT, CDR2 FNYEAQ (reference sequence). V lost 1 base and J lost 1, with 4 bases in between. This CDR3 contains 13 residues. The CDR3, as DNA: TGTGCCAGCAGCTTAGATACGAACACTGAAGCTTTCTTT. As protein: CASSLDTNTEAFF.

This rearrangement joins TRBV4-1 to TRBJ2-5; 7 nucleotides align to TRBD2. Per germline, CDR1 MGHRA and CDR2 YSYEKL. The CDR3 extends over 14 amino acids. J lost 3 bases, V lost 4 bases, and 5 bases had no gene match. The CDR3 coding sequence is TGCGCCAGCAGCCCCTACAGCGGGGAAGAGACCCAGTACTTC. Protein: CASSPYSGEETQYF.

This clonotype was seen only a few times. The CDR3 nucleotides read TGTGCCAGCAGACGGCGCATATACCCCAGCTCTGGAAACACCATATATTTT. This gives the protein CASRRRIYPSSGNTIYF. The chain combines TRBV12-3 or TRBV12-4 with TRBJ1-3; D not resolved. The V gene lost 6 bases and the J gene lost 0 bases, with 18 bases spanning the gap. The length of the CDR3 is 17 residues.

This clonotype was counted a few times. The genes are TRBV4-3 and TRBJ2-3; D call uncertain. CDR3 size: 17 residues. V was pared by 1 base and J by 3 bases, with 17 bases between. Germline V gene sequence: CDR1 LGHNA, CDR2 YSLEER. For the CDR3, the DNA is TGCGCCAGCAGCCAAGGGATCGGCGGTGGGCTAACAGATACGCAGTATTTT. Translation gives CASSQGIGGGLTDTQYF.

The chain combines TRBV3-1 with TRBJ2-3; 11 bases agree with TRBD2. This CDR3 has 18 residues. Germline loops: CDR1 LGHDT, CDR2 YNNKEL (reference sequence). V was clipped by 0 bases and J by 2 bases; unmatched bases: 7. CDR3 nucleotide sequence: TGTGCCAGCAGCCAAGATCGAGTAGCGGGGGGGCTCACAGATACGCAGTATTTT. Protein: CASSQDRVAGGLTDTQYF.

This clonotype has just a few counts. The chain joins TRBV11-1 to TRBJ2-5; 8 bases match TRBD1. The CDR3 spans 15 residues. Germline CDR1 SGHAT, CDR2 FQDESV (reference sequence). V lost 5 bases and J lost 0; bases outside the gene matches: 5. CDR3 in DNA: TGTGCCAGCAGCGTGGACAGGGAGTACCAAGAGACCCAGTACTTC. Protein sequence: CASSVDREYQETQYF.

This clonotype was detected ten times or more. The chain links TRBV5-4 to TRBJ2-7, with a tentative D call TRBD1 (6 bases). In germline, CDR1 is SGHNT, CDR2 YYREEE (reference sequence). The CDR3 runs 16 residues. The V and J ends lost 3 bases and 0 bases respectively, with 16 bases between them. The CDR3 DNA is TGTGCCAGCAGCTCATCAGGGGTTTGGAGCTCCTACGAGCAGTACTTC. It is translated as CASSSSGVWSSYEQYF.

This rearrangement joins TRBV7-9 to TRBJ2-5; 10 nucleotides match TRBD1. Losses at the gene ends were 5 bases for V and 5 bases for J; bases not matched to a gene: 11. The CDR3 is 16 residues long. The germline V gene encodes CDR1 SEHNR and CDR2 FQNEAQ (reference sequence). The CDR3 sequence is CASSISTGGGWETQYF. The CDR3 coding sequence is TGTGCCAGCAGCATCTCGACAGGGGGCGGCTGGGAGACCCAGTACTTC.

This clonotype has a count of ten or more. The V and J genes are TRBV7-9 and TRBJ1-5; possibly TRBD1 for D (5 bases). The CDR3 consists of 15 residues. Germline V gene sequence: CDR1 SEHNR, CDR2 FQNEAQ (reference sequence). V dropped 4 bases and J dropped 2 bases, with 12 bases sitting between them. The CDR3 bases are TGTGCCAGCAGCTCCCCTGGACACGGCAATCAGCCCCAGCATTTT. Translation gives CASSSPGHGNQPQHF.